The entry below describes one T cell receptor beta chain. Here immunoSEQ multiplex PCR was the method, and the copy in TCRdb shows in-frame clones only, minus some. The sample carries about 28,000 clones, 90% recorded once. Trimming took off 6 bases at V and 0 bases at J, with 13 bases between the two ends. The CDR3 totals 15 residues. Germline V gives CDR1 SNHLY, CDR2 FYNNEI. These data come from a study of OX40 agonist ivuxolimab in advanced cancers. Source: CD4+ or CD8+ T cells sorted from blood, taken in a trial of the OX40 agonist ivuxolimab. This chain uses TRBV2 with TRBJ2-3, with a possible D match to TRBD2 (6 bases). The sequence was obtained from an adult with an advanced solid tumor such as melanoma, head and neck, liver or kidney cancer. The CDR3 sequence is CASSFPGTSTDTQYF. In DNA form, the CDR3 reads TGTGCCAGCAGCTTCCCCGGGACTAGCACAGATACGCAGTATTTT. The full variable domain, rest sourced from reference TRBV2 and TRBJ2-3, is EPEVTQTPSHQVTQMGQEVILRCVPISNHLYFYWYRQILGQKVEFLVSFYNNEISEKSEIFDDQFSVERPDGSNFTLKIRSTKLEDSAMYFCASSFPGTSTDTQYFGPGTRLTVL.